This is a list of T cell receptor beta chains from one sample in a study of T-cell reconstitution after alpha-beta-depleted transplantation in children. One entry per CDR3 protein, called by TCRdb with MiXCR from the PCR reads. The sample comprises approximately 110,000 distinct CDR3 sequences, around a tenth of which are singletons, and roughly a third rests with the top ten. The material sequenced was PBMCs, taken before TCRalphabeta/CD19-depleted stem cell transplant. These TCRs come from a boy aged 2 to 10 with acute lymphoblastic leukemia, due to receive a stem cell transplant. CDR3s include the opening cysteine and the closing phenylalanine or tryptophan. Each record gives: CDR3 length, clone size, D gene, J gene, V gene, CDR3 DNA, CDR3 protein. The D gene is left open where the match is weak. Clone size is stated in some rows and not others, as once, few, many or a class when expanded.

len: 14; abundance: few; d_gene: NA; j_gene: TRBJ2-7; v_gene: TRBV5-1; CDR3nt: TGCGCCAGCAGCTTAAGTTTCTCGGTCGGCGAGCAGTACTTC; CDR3aa: CASSLSFSVGEQYF
len: 15; abundance: few; d_gene: NA; j_gene: TRBJ2-1; v_gene: TRBV7-3; CDR3nt: TGTGCCAGCAGCCTGGGGGGGGCCGTGTACAATGAGCAGTTCTTC; CDR3aa: CASSLGGAVYNEQFF
len: 15; abundance: NA; d_gene: NA; j_gene: TRBJ2-7; v_gene: TRBV20-1; CDR3nt: TGCAGTGCTAGTGGCCGAGGGCTCTCCTCCTACGAGCAGTACTTC; CDR3aa: CSASGRGLSSYEQYF
len: 16; abundance: many; d_gene: NA; j_gene: TRBJ2-1; v_gene: TRBV20-1; CDR3nt: TGCAGTGCTGGATCAATGGACAGTCGGTCCTACAATGAGCAGTTCTTC; CDR3aa: CSAGSMDSRSYNEQFF
len: 10; abundance: few; d_gene: NA; j_gene: TRBJ2-2; v_gene: TRBV20-1; CDR3nt: TGCAGTGCTGGGGCGCGGGAGCTGTTTTTT; CDR3aa: CSAGARELFF
len: 14; abundance: few; d_gene: NA; j_gene: TRBJ2-7; v_gene: TRBV6-1; CDR3nt: TGTGCCAGCAGCCTGACTTGGGCCACCTACGAGCAGTACTTC; CDR3aa: CASSLTWATYEQYF
len: 16; abundance: once; d_gene: NA; j_gene: TRBJ1-1; v_gene: TRBV5-1; CDR3nt: TGCGCCAGCACCTGGGACACTCAGGGCGGGAACACTGAAGCTTTCTTT; CDR3aa: CASTWDTQGGNTEAFF
len: 16; abundance: many; d_gene: NA; j_gene: TRBJ1-1; v_gene: TRBV25-1; CDR3nt: TGTGCCAGCAGTGAAGTAACCCGGGACGCTAACACTGAAGCTTTCTTT; CDR3aa: CASSEVTRDANTEAFF
len: 18; abundance: many; d_gene: TRBD2; j_gene: TRBJ2-7; v_gene: TRBV5-1; CDR3nt: TGCGCCAGCAGCCGATTGGGGCTAGCGGCCCTCGATAATTACGAGCAGTACTTC; CDR3aa: CASSRLGLAALDNYEQYF
len: 13; abundance: few; d_gene: NA; j_gene: TRBJ2-7; v_gene: TRBV20-1; CDR3nt: TGCAGTGCTCAGGACGGACTCGACTACGAGCAGTACTTC; CDR3aa: CSAQDGLDYEQYF
len: 13; abundance: few; d_gene: TRBD2; j_gene: TRBJ2-7; v_gene: TRBV20-1; CDR3nt: TGCAGTGCTAGGACTAGCGTCTCCTACGAGCAGTACTTC; CDR3aa: CSARTSVSYEQYF
len: 12; abundance: NA; d_gene: NA; j_gene: TRBJ2-7; v_gene: TRBV20-1; CDR3nt: TGCAGTGTTGGGGCTAGCTCCTACGAGCAGTACTTC; CDR3aa: CSVGASSYEQYF
len: 16; abundance: many; d_gene: TRBD1; j_gene: TRBJ2-5; v_gene: TRBV5-5; CDR3nt: TGTGCCAGCAGCTTTAATGGACAGGGATTCATAGAGACCCAGTACTTC; CDR3aa: CASSFNGQGFIETQYF
len: 15; abundance: few; d_gene: NA; j_gene: TRBJ2-1; v_gene: TRBV5-6; CDR3nt: TGTGCCAGCAGCTTGATGGTAGACCGAACCAATGAGCAGTTCTTC; CDR3aa: CASSLMVDRTNEQFF
len: 18; abundance: many; d_gene: NA; j_gene: TRBJ2-3; v_gene: TRBV11-1; CDR3nt: TGTGCCAGCAGCTTTCTTCTCGGTGTAGTAGCTAGCACAGATACGCAGTATTTT; CDR3aa: CASSFLLGVVASTDTQYF
len: 16; abundance: few; d_gene: TRBD2; j_gene: TRBJ2-7; v_gene: TRBV12-3/TRBV12-4; CDR3nt: TGTGCCAGCACCCCCGGCGGTAGCGGGAGGATCGGCGAGCAGTACTTC; CDR3aa: CASTPGGSGRIGEQYF
len: 18; abundance: NA; d_gene: NA; j_gene: TRBJ1-5; v_gene: TRBV6-1; CDR3nt: TGTGCCAGCAGTGAAAACTGGGGGGACTTTTATAGCAATCAGCCCCAGCATTTT; CDR3aa: CASSENWGDFYSNQPQHF
len: 15; abundance: NA; d_gene: TRBD2; j_gene: TRBJ2-7; v_gene: TRBV12-5; CDR3nt: TGTGCTAGTGTAGACGGGACTAGCGGAACCTACGAGCAGTACTTC; CDR3aa: CASVDGTSGTYEQYF
len: 13; abundance: NA; d_gene: NA; j_gene: TRBJ2-2; v_gene: TRBV14; CDR3nt: TGTGCCAGCAGCCGACAGCCCACCGGGGAGCTGTTTTTT; CDR3aa: CASSRQPTGELFF
len: 17; abundance: many; d_gene: TRBD2; j_gene: TRBJ2-1; v_gene: TRBV5-1; CDR3nt: TGCGCCAGCAGCGGTAGGACTAGCGGGAGGATCGGCAATGAGCAGTTCTTC; CDR3aa: CASSGRTSGRIGNEQFF
len: 15; abundance: NA; d_gene: TRBD2; j_gene: TRBJ2-5; v_gene: TRBV5-1; CDR3nt: TGCGCCAGCAGCTTCTTTACTAGCGGTCAAGAGACCCAGTACTTC; CDR3aa: CASSFFTSGQETQYF
len: 13; abundance: NA; d_gene: NA; j_gene: TRBJ2-1; v_gene: TRBV15; CDR3nt: TGTGCCACCAGCCCGGGGGCCCACAATGAGCAGTTCTTC; CDR3aa: CATSPGAHNEQFF
len: 12; abundance: NA; d_gene: NA; j_gene: TRBJ2-7; v_gene: TRBV29-1; CDR3nt: TGCAGCGTTGGTCAGGGAACCTACGAGCAGTACTTC; CDR3aa: CSVGQGTYEQYF
len: 12; abundance: NA; d_gene: NA; j_gene: TRBJ2-1; v_gene: TRBV7-8; CDR3nt: TGTGCCAGCAGCTCAAGAGCGGCTGAGCAGTTCTTC; CDR3aa: CASSSRAAEQFF
len: 14; abundance: many; d_gene: NA; j_gene: TRBJ1-2; v_gene: TRBV6-6; CDR3nt: TGTGCCAGCATTTTGACCGGTTCCTACTATGGCTACACCTTC; CDR3aa: CASILTGSYYGYTF
len: 14; abundance: few; d_gene: NA; j_gene: TRBJ2-3; v_gene: TRBV6-1; CDR3nt: TGTGCCAGCAGTCAGACCCCGGTCACAGATACGCAGTATTTT; CDR3aa: CASSQTPVTDTQYF
len: 15; abundance: few; d_gene: TRBD2; j_gene: TRBJ2-3; v_gene: TRBV5-1; CDR3nt: TGCGCCAGCAGCTTGGGGCTAGCGGGATGGGATACGCAGTATTTT; CDR3aa: CASSLGLAGWDTQYF
len: 15; abundance: many; d_gene: NA; j_gene: TRBJ2-3; v_gene: TRBV5-1; CDR3nt: TGCGCCAGCAGCTTGGGTGAGCCCCCCACAGATACGCAGTATTTT; CDR3aa: CASSLGEPPTDTQYF
len: 16; abundance: NA; d_gene: TRBD2; j_gene: TRBJ2-2; v_gene: TRBV6-1; CDR3nt: TGTGCCAGCAGTGAAACCATTGGGGAGGGAACCGGGGAGCTGTTTTTT; CDR3aa: CASSETIGEGTGELFF
len: 18; abundance: NA; d_gene: NA; j_gene: TRBJ1-1; v_gene: TRBV20-1; CDR3nt: TGCAGTGCTAGAAACCCCATGGGGCAGGGGAAAAGAAACACTGAAGCTTTCTTT; CDR3aa: CSARNPMGQGKRNTEAFF
len: 21; abundance: few; d_gene: NA; j_gene: TRBJ1-4; v_gene: TRBV6-1; CDR3nt: TGTGCCAGCAGTGAAACCTCCCTTGCCTTAAAGGGAATTGGGGGCGGTGAAAAACTGTTTTTT; CDR3aa: CASSETSLALKGIGGGEKLFF
len: 12; abundance: NA; d_gene: NA; j_gene: TRBJ2-1; v_gene: TRBV12-5; CDR3nt: TGTGCTAGTGCCCGAGGCCCAGGGGAGCAGTTCTTC; CDR3aa: CASARGPGEQFF
len: 14; abundance: many; d_gene: TRBD1; j_gene: TRBJ2-1; v_gene: TRBV10-3; CDR3nt: TGTGCCATCAGTGAGTCGTACAGGGGAAATGAGCAGTTCTTC; CDR3aa: CAISESYRGNEQFF
len: 14; abundance: few; d_gene: TRBD2; j_gene: TRBJ2-1; v_gene: TRBV7-9; CDR3nt: TGTGCCAGCAGCCTCGGGGGGGCGTTGAATGAGCAGTTCTTC; CDR3aa: CASSLGGALNEQFF
len: 13; abundance: few; d_gene: NA; j_gene: TRBJ2-3; v_gene: TRBV20-1; CDR3nt: TGCAGTGCTAGGGACTACAACACAGATACGCAGTATTTT; CDR3aa: CSARDYNTDTQYF
len: 14; abundance: few; d_gene: TRBD1; j_gene: TRBJ1-4; v_gene: TRBV29-1; CDR3nt: TGCAGCGTCACTCCGACAGGGGCGGGTGAAAAACTGTTTTTT; CDR3aa: CSVTPTGAGEKLFF
len: 16; abundance: few; d_gene: NA; j_gene: TRBJ1-1; v_gene: TRBV5-1; CDR3nt: TGCGCCAGCAGCTTGGTTACGGGAGATGGGGACACTGAAGCTTTCTTT; CDR3aa: CASSLVTGDGDTEAFF
len: 13; abundance: few; d_gene: NA; j_gene: TRBJ2-1; v_gene: TRBV25-1; CDR3nt: TGTGCCAGCAGTGAATTTGTCTACAATGAGCAGTTCTTC; CDR3aa: CASSEFVYNEQFF
len: 16; abundance: few; d_gene: TRBD2; j_gene: TRBJ2-7; v_gene: TRBV25-1; CDR3nt: TGTGCCAGCAGTGACAAAGCGGGGTTCGATACCTACGAGCAGTACTTC; CDR3aa: CASSDKAGFDTYEQYF
len: 14; abundance: NA; d_gene: NA; j_gene: TRBJ2-5; v_gene: TRBV28; CDR3nt: TGTGCCAGCAGTTTGATTGGGGTGAGGGAGACCCAGTACTTC; CDR3aa: CASSLIGVRETQYF
len: 14; abundance: many; d_gene: NA; j_gene: TRBJ2-5; v_gene: TRBV5-4; CDR3nt: TGTGCCAGCAGCGTACCGGGAAACCAAGAGACCCAGTACTTC; CDR3aa: CASSVPGNQETQYF
len: 16; abundance: NA; d_gene: NA; j_gene: TRBJ2-7; v_gene: TRBV9; CDR3nt: TGTGCCAGCAGCGAGGGAGGAGGGGGGTTCTCCTACGAGCAGTACTTC; CDR3aa: CASSEGGGGFSYEQYF
len: 16; abundance: NA; d_gene: NA; j_gene: TRBJ2-3; v_gene: TRBV6-1; CDR3nt: TGTGCCAGCAGTGAAAATGACGGGAAAAGCACAGATACGCAGTATTTT; CDR3aa: CASSENDGKSTDTQYF
len: 14; abundance: few; d_gene: NA; j_gene: TRBJ2-3; v_gene: TRBV11-2; CDR3nt: TGTGCCAGCAGCTTAGGTTCCCCCACAGATACGCAGTATTTT; CDR3aa: CASSLGSPTDTQYF
len: 15; abundance: few; d_gene: TRBD2; j_gene: TRBJ2-5; v_gene: TRBV5-1; CDR3nt: TGCGCCAGCAGCCTGGGACTAGCGGGAGACGGGACCCAGTACTTC; CDR3aa: CASSLGLAGDGTQYF
len: 16; abundance: few; d_gene: TRBD2; j_gene: TRBJ2-1; v_gene: TRBV12-3/TRBV12-4; CDR3nt: TGTGCCAGCAGTCCCCCCGGCGGGAGGGATGAGATTGAGCAGTTCTTC; CDR3aa: CASSPPGGRDEIEQFF
len: 15; abundance: many; d_gene: TRBD2; j_gene: TRBJ2-1; v_gene: TRBV7-2; CDR3nt: TGTGCCAGCAGCCAACAACTAGCGGACTACAATGAGCAGTTCTTC; CDR3aa: CASSQQLADYNEQFF
len: 14; abundance: many; d_gene: NA; j_gene: TRBJ2-3; v_gene: TRBV12-3/TRBV12-4; CDR3nt: TGTGCCAGCAGTGTCACAGGTAGCACAGATACGCAGTATTTT; CDR3aa: CASSVTGSTDTQYF
len: 14; abundance: few; d_gene: TRBD2; j_gene: TRBJ2-7; v_gene: TRBV5-1; CDR3nt: TGCGCCAGCAAAATGACTAGCGGCTCCTACGAGCAGTACTTC; CDR3aa: CASKMTSGSYEQYF